These 10 T cell receptor beta chains were all obtained from the same sample, sequenced in a study of blood T cell repertoires in COVID-19. Measured with immunoSEQ multiplex PCR; TCRdb has only the in-frame clones, and not every one. The repertoire holds some 64,000 clones, with 72% as singletons. The specimen sequenced was peripheral blood. The receptor set was obtained from a woman in her 70s with COVID-19, enrolled during active disease.

The chain joins TRBV27 to TRBJ2-2; 7 bases map to TRBD1. CDR1 and CDR2 from the germline V gene are MNHEY and SMNVEV (reference sequence). This CDR3 region has 18 residues. With V trimmed by 5 bases and J by 0 bases, 12 bases remained unmatched. The CDR3 is CASSALTGTDANTGELFF. The CDR3 DNA sequence: TGTGCCAGCAGTGCCCTGACAGGGACGGACGCGAACACCGGGGAGCTGTTTTTT.

V is TRBV5-1 and J is TRBJ1-1, with TRBD1 matching over 7 bases. The V gene's germline CDR1 is SGHRS and CDR2 YFSETQ. Trimming at V came to 4 bases and at J to 0 bases, leaving 9 bases not matched to a gene. CDR3 size: 16 residues. CDR3 residues: CASSNLRGIMNTEAFF. The DNA of the CDR3 is TGCGCCAGCAGCAACCTCAGGGGGATCATGAACACTGAAGCTTTCTTT.

V is TRBV7-2 and J is TRBJ2-1, with 10 bases identical to TRBD2. Germline loops: CDR1 SGHTA, CDR2 FQGNSA. The CDR3 has 16 amino acids. Trimming removed 1 base from V and 8 bases from J; junction bases left unmatched: 8. CDR3 bases: TGTGCCAGCAGCTTAGGTGGGAGCGGGAGGGGGTATGAGCAGTTCTTC. Protein: CASSLGGSGRGYEQFF. The whole variable domain, filled in from reference TRBV7-2 and TRBJ2-1, reads GAGVSQSPSNKVTEKGKDVELRCDPISGHTALYWYRQSLGQGLEFLIYFQGNSAPDKSGLPSDRFSAERTGGSVSTLTIQRTQQEDSAVYLCASSLGGSGRGYEQFFGPGTRLTVL.

Only a few counts were recorded for this clone. The rearrangement links TRBV3-1 (or the pseudogene TRBV3-2) to TRBJ1-5; D is perhaps TRBD1 (5 bases). Germline-derived CDR1 and CDR2 are LGHDT and YNNKEL (reference sequence). V lost 4 bases and J lost 9, with 10 bases in between. This CDR3 comprises 12 residues. The CDR3 loop reads CASSLSTGPQHF. In nucleotides, the CDR3 is TGTGCCAGCAGCCTCTCCACAGGGCCCCAGCATTTT.

This clone was seen once. Here the CDR3 reads CASSQGRQGLLPYEQYF. CDR3 in DNA: TGTGCCAGCAGCCAAGGTCGGCAGGGCCTACTGCCCTACGAGCAGTACTTC. The rearrangement joins TRBV3-1 (or the pseudogene TRBV3-2) to TRBJ2-7, with a possible D match to TRBD1 (5 bases). CDR1 is LGHDT, CDR2 YNNKEL, per germline (reference sequence). With 1 base removed from V and 2 bases from J, the gap between germline ends came to 18 bases. There are 17 residues in the CDR3.

V and J are TRBV7-3 and TRBJ2-3, with a weak D call TRBD1 (6 bases). CDR1 is SGHTA and CDR2 is FQGTGA in the germline V gene. Trimming stripped 1 base from V and 2 bases from J, with 10 bases between. This CDR3 is 15 amino acids long. The CDR3 coding sequence is TGTGCCAGCAGCTTAATTCTGGGGGCCACAGATACGCAGTATTTT. It translates to CASSLILGATDTQYF.

This sequence joins TRBV29-1 and TRBJ1-2; 8 nucleotides align to TRBD1. J gave up 1 base and V 6 bases, and 13 bases lay outside the gene matches. Germline V gene sequence: CDR1 SQVTM, CDR2 ANQGSEA. This CDR3 region has 16 residues. CDR3 nucleotides: TGCAGCGTATCTGCAGGGGGCCAGGCCAGTAACTATGGCTACACCTTC. Its translation is CSVSAGGQASNYGYTF.

This clone was recorded once. J is TRBJ1-6 and V is TRBV4-3, with a weak D call TRBD1 (6 bases). The CDR3 extends over 14 amino acids. In germline, CDR1 is LGHNA, CDR2 YSLEER. V gave up 4 bases and J gave up 7 bases, with 11 bases separating them. This CDR3 is CASSLRTDNSPLHF. The CDR3 DNA sequence: TGCGCCAGCAGCCTTAGGACAGACAATTCACCCCTCCACTTT.

This clone was observed a few times. The V and J genes are TRBV2 and TRBJ1-2, with 8 bases matching TRBD1. Germline lookup yields CDR1 SNHLY and CDR2 FYNNEI. This CDR3 is 14 amino acids long. Germline trimming cut 7 bases from V and 5 bases from J; bases unmatched to any gene: 9. This CDR3 reads CASTLDRAVYGYTF. CDR3 nucleotide sequence: TGTGCCAGCACCTTGGACAGGGCAGTATATGGCTACACCTTC.

The chain is built from TRBV9 and TRBJ2-1, with D uncertain. The CDR3 extends over 14 amino acids. Trimming pared 0 bases from V and 8 bases from J, leaving 12 bases between. The germline CDR1 and CDR2 sequences are SGDLS and YYNGEE. The CDR3 sequence: CASSVDRDLDEQFF. CDR3 in DNA: TGTGCCAGCAGCGTAGACAGAGATTTGGATGAGCAGTTCTTC.